The present entry profiles one TCR beta chain with its context. Its antigen is unknown. These data are taken from a study of T cells in localized non-small cell lung cancer. General study findings and limits: Among the top 100 tumor clones, a median about 57 appeared in adjacent lung. Uninvolved adjacent lung showed peak T cell clonality, exceeding tumor. Higher blood T cell density went with longer overall survival. Since sequencing was restricted to only one region of the tumor, intratumor heterogeneity remains a possibility.

The V and J ends lost 10 bases and 1 base respectively, with 19 bases between them. CDR1 and CDR2 from the germline V gene are MNHGY and SAAAGT. The CDR3 totals 15 residues. TCRdb's table, derived via immunoSEQ multiplex PCR, lists solely in-frame clones and lacks some. The table has over a thousand clones, 36% seen once. The sequence came from a male donor aged 60 or over with stage II squamous cell lung carcinoma. The sequencing here drew on lung tumor tissue, taken before any cancer treatment. The chain links TRBV6-8 to TRBJ1-1, with a weak D call TRBD1 (6 bases). The CDR3 loop reads CAISDTTGTNTEAFF. CDR3 nucleotide sequence: TGTGCCATCAGCGATACGACAGGAACGAACACTGAAGCTTTCTTT.